This T cell receptor beta chain was recorded in a study of CD8 T cells in Susac syndrome. Both CD4+ and CD8+ T cells were negatively isolated, and TEMRA cells underwent FACS enrichment. An amount of RNA that ranged from roughly 0.5 to 1 ug was reverse transcribed with random hexamers. TCRdb re-analysed the immunoSEQ multiplex PCR reads in MiXCR, keeping a single row per CDR3 protein. The sample holds 210,000 or so distinct CDR3 sequences, about 94% seen once. The V and J ends lost 4 bases and 1 base respectively, with 14 bases between them. CDR1 and CDR2 from the germline V gene are KGHDR and SFDVKD. CDR3 length: 16 amino acids.

This chain links TRBV24-1 with TRBJ2-3; D is unclear. Sequenced input: CD4+ T cells from PBMCs. The clonotype comes from a human donor with Susac syndrome. CDR3 amino acids: CATSDPDPAGTDTQYF. CDR3 bases: TGTGCCACCAGTGACCCGGACCCCGCCGGCACAGATACGCAGTATTTT.